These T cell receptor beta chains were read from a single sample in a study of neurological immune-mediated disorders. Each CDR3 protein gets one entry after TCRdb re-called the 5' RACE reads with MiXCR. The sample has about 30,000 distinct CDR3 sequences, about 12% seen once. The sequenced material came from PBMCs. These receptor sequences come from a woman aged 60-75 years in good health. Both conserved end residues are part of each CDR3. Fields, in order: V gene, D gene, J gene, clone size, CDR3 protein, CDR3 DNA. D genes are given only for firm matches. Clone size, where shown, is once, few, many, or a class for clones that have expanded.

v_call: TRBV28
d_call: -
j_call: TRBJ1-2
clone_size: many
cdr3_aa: CGSGGREGYGYTF
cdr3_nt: TGTGGCAGCGGAGGGAGGGAAGGCTATGGCTACACCTTC

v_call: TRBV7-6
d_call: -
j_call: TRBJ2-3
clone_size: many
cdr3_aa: CASSPHATDTQYF
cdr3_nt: TGTGCCAGCAGCCCACACGCTACAGATACGCAGTATTTT

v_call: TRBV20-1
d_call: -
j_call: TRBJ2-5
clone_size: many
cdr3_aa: CSASGPQETQYF
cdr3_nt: TGCAGTGCTAGTGGTCCGCAAGAGACCCAGTACTTC

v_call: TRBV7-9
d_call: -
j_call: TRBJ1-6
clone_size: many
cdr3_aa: CASSLGTDGSPLHF
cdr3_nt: TGTGCCAGCAGCTTAGGGACAGACGGATCACCCCTCCACTTT

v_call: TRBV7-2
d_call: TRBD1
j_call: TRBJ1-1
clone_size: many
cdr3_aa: CASSLAPGTVISKAFF
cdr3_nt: TGTGCCAGCAGCTTAGCGCCTGGGACAGTAATTTCCAAAGCTTTCTTT

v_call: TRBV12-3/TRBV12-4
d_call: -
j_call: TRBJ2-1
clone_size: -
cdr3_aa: CASSLQRATPYNEQFF
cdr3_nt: TGTGCCAGCAGTTTGCAGCGGGCGACCCCCTACAATGAGCAGTTCTTC

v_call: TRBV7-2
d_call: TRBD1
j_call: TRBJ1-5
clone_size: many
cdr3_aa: CASSDRGGQPQHF
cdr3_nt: TGTGCCAGCAGCGACAGGGGCGGTCAGCCCCAGCATTTT

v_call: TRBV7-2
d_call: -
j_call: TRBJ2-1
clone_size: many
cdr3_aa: CASSLDWGYNEQFF
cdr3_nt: TGTGCCAGCAGCTTAGATTGGGGTTACAATGAGCAGTTCTTC

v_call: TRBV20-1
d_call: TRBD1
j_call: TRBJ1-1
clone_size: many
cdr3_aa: CSADTGTGGRNTEAFF
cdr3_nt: TGCAGTGCCGACACCGGGACAGGGGGTCGGAACACTGAAGCTTTCTTT

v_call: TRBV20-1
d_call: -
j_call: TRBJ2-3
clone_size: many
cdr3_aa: CSARDTATDTQYF
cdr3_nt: TGCAGTGCTAGAGATACAGCCACAGATACGCAGTATTTT

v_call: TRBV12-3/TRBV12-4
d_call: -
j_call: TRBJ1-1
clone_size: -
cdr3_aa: CASSFGSEAFF
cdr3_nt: TGTGCCAGCAGTTTCGGCAGTGAAGCTTTCTTT

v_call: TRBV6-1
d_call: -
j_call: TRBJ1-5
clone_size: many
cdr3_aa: CASSGTLRRSNQPQHF
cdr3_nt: TGTGCCAGCAGTGGGACCCTCAGGCGTTCTAATCAGCCCCAGCATTTT

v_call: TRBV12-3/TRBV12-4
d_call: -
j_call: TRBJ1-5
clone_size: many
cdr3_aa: CASSQGERGRYSNQPQHF
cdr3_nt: TGTGCCAGCAGCCAAGGGGAGAGGGGGAGATATAGCAATCAGCCCCAGCATTTT

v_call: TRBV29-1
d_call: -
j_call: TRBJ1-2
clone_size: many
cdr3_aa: CSAHIRANYGYTF
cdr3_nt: TGCAGCGCCCACATCCGGGCTAACTATGGCTACACCTTC

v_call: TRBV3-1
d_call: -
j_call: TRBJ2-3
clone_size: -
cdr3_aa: CASLGTPSDTQYF
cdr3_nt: TGTGCCAGCCTCGGGACTCCCTCTGATACGCAGTATTTT

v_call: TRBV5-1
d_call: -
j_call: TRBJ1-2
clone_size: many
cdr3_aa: CASSLQTDNYGYTF
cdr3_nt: TGCGCCAGCAGCCTCCAGACAGATAACTATGGCTACACCTTC

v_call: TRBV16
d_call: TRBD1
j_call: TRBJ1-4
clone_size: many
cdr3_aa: CASSQAGTAAFF
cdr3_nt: TGTGCCAGCAGCCAAGCTGGGACAGCGGCGTTTTTT

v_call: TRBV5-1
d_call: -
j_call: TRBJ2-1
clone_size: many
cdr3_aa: CASSLSGVSHNEQFF
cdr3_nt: TGCGCCAGCAGCTTGTCGGGGGTTAGTCACAATGAGCAGTTCTTC

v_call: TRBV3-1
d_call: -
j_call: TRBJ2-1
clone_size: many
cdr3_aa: CASSHGLGGGAAYNEQFF
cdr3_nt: TGTGCCAGCAGCCATGGACTAGGGGGGGGAGCAGCCTACAATGAGCAGTTCTTC

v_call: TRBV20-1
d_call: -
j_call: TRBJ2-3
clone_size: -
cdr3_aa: CSSSDYPHTQYF
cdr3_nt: TGTAGTTCTTCGGACTACCCACATACGCAGTATTTT

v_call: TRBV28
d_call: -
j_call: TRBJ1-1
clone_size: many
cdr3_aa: CASRKTGNTEAFF
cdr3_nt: TGTGCCAGCAGAAAAACAGGGAACACTGAAGCTTTCTTT

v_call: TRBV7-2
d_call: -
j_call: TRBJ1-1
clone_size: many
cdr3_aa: CASPQPLNTEAFF
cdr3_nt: TGTGCCAGCCCCCAGCCCTTGAACACTGAAGCTTTCTTT

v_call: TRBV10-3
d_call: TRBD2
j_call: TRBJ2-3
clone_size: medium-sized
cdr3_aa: CAISEASGAADTQYF
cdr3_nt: TGTGCCATCAGTGAAGCTAGCGGGGCAGCAGATACGCAGTATTTT

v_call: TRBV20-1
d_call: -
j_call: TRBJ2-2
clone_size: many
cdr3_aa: CSASPWELDTGELFF
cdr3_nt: TGCAGTGCTAGCCCCTGGGAGCTGGACACCGGGGAGCTGTTTTTT

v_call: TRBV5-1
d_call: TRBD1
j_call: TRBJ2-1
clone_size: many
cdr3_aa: CASSLGDRGGNEQFF
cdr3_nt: TGCGCCAGCAGCTTGGGGGACAGGGGAGGTAATGAGCAGTTCTTC

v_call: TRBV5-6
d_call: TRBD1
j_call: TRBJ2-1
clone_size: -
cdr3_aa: CASSLGQERRNEQFF
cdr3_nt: TGTGCCAGTAGCTTGGGACAGGAGAGAAGGAATGAGCAGTTCTTC

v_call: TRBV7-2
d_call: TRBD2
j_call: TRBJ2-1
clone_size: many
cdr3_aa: CASSSTSGDFNEQFF
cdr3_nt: TGTGCCAGCAGCTCGACTAGCGGTGATTTCAATGAGCAGTTCTTC

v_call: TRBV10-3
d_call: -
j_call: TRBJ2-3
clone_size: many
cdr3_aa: CAISESTVFTDTQYF
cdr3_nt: TGTGCCATCAGTGAGTCTACAGTTTTCACAGATACGCAGTATTTT

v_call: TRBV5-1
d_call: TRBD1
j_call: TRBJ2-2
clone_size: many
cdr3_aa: CASSLAWTGESGELFF
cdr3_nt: TGCGCCAGCAGCTTGGCCTGGACAGGGGAATCCGGGGAGCTGTTTTTT

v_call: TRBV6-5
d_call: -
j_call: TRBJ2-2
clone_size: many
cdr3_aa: CASSPWSGRTTGELFF
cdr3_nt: TGTGCCAGCAGCCCCTGGTCGGGGAGGACCACCGGGGAGCTGTTTTTT

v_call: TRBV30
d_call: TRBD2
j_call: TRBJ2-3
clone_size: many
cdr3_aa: CAWSVQRGTFHSTDTQYF
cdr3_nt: TGTGCCTGGAGTGTTCAGCGGGGGACCTTCCATAGCACAGATACGCAGTATTTT

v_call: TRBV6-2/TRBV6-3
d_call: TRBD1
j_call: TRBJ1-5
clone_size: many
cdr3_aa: CASNRGGHSNQPQHF
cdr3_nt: TGTGCCAGCAACAGGGGGGGACACAGCAATCAGCCCCAGCATTTT

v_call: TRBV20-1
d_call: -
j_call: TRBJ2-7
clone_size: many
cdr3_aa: CSARKTGSYEQYF
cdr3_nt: TGCAGTGCTAGAAAGACAGGCTCCTACGAGCAGTACTTC

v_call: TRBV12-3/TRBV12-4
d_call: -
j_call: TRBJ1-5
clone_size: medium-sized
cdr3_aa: CASSSGHNQPQHF
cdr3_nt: TGTGCCAGCAGTTCAGGCCACAATCAGCCCCAGCATTTT

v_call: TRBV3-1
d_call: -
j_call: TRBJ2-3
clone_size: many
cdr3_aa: CASSQDKMGGMADTQYF
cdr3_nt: TGTGCCAGCAGCCAAGATAAGATGGGGGGCATGGCAGATACGCAGTATTTT

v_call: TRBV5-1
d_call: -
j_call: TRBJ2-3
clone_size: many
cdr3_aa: CASSLRYFFSTDTQYF
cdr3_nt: TGCGCCAGCAGCTTGCGGTATTTTTTTAGCACAGATACGCAGTATTTT

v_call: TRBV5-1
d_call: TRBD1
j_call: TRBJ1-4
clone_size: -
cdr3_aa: CDSSGGTGSNEKLFF
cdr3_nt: TGCGACAGCAGTGGAGGGACAGGGTCCAATGAAAAACTGTTTTTT

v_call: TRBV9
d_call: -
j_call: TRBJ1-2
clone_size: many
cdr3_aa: CASSEGGSNYGYTF
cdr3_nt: TGTGCCAGCAGCGAGGGGGGGAGTAACTATGGCTACACCTTC

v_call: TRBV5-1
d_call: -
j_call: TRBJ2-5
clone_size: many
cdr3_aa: CASSLGGAGRETQYF
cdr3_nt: TGCGCCAGCAGCTTGGGGGGGGCTGGTCGAGAGACCCAGTACTTC

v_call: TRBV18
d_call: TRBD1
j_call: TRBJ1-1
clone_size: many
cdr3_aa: CASSPTTTGTEAFF
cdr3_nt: TGTGCCAGCTCACCCACGACGACAGGGACTGAAGCTTTCTTT

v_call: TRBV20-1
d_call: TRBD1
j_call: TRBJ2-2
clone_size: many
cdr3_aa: CSARVIGGQGGTGELFF
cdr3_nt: TGCAGTGCTAGAGTTATTGGGGGACAGGGGGGCACCGGGGAGCTGTTTTTT

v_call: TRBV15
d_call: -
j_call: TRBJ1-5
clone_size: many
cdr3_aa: CATSRDRGFNQPQHF
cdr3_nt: TGTGCCACCAGCAGAGATCGGGGATTCAATCAGCCCCAGCATTTT

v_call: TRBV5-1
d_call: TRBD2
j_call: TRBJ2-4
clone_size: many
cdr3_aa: CASSEGGGLVENIQYF
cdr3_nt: TGCGCCAGCAGCGAAGGAGGGGGACTAGTAGAAAACATTCAGTACTTC

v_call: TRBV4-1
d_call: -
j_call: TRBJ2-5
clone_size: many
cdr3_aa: CASSHFLGVETQYF
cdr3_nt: TGCGCCAGCAGCCACTTCTTGGGGGTGGAGACCCAGTACTTC

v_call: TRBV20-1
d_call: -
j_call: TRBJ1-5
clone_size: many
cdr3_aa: CRSSGQGKCSNQPQHF
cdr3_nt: TGCAGGAGCTCCGGGCAGGGGAAATGTAGCAATCAGCCCCAGCATTTT